This T cell receptor (beta chain) originates from a study of blood T cell repertoires in COVID-19. Study at large: T cells, B-cell-depleted T cells, or PBMCs provided the cDNA or gDNA that served as material.

Repertoires were generated with immunoSEQ multiplex PCR, while TCRdb's copy carries only in-frame clones and drops some. The data show a few hundred thousand clones, with about four fifths seen just once and about 9.6% held by the top ten. This sequence was found in an elderly man with acute or convalescent COVID-19. The sequenced sample was peripheral blood.

This CDR3 reads CASSYRRTGKSHEQYF. CDR3 sequence (DNA): TGTGCCAGCAGCTATCGTCGGACAGGAAAGTCCCACGAGCAGTACTTC. The chain recombines TRBV13 with TRBJ2-7; TRBD1 aligns across 7 bases. This CDR3 spans 16 amino acids. Germline CDR1 PRHDT, CDR2 FYEKMQ (reference sequence). V was pared by 4 bases and J by 5 bases, with 14 bases of the junction left unmatched. Complete variable domain (other parts from reference TRBV13 and TRBJ2-7): AAGVIQSPRHLIKEKRETATLKCYPIPRHDTVYWYQQGPGQDPQFLISFYEKMQSDKGSIPDRFSAQQFSDYHSELNMSSLELGDSALYFCASSYRRTGKSHEQYFGPGTRLTVT.